These 3 T cell receptor beta chains share one sample of origin, sequenced in a study of cytomegalovirus exposure and HLA in healthy donors. The PCR used 60 Vbeta and 13 Jbeta primers. Libraries were prepared by immunoSEQ multiplex PCR; TCRdb keeps only in-frame clonotypes and omits some of them. This repertoire shows 100,000 to 150,000 clones, around 73% found once; its top ten account for 4.8%. The sequencing input was PBMCs. Every receptor here comes from a man aged 60 to 75 in good health and CMV-seropositive.

The genes are TRBV6-5 and TRBJ2-1; 10 nucleotides line up with TRBD1. The CDR3 spans 14 residues. CDR1 is MNHEY and CDR2 is SVGAGI in the germline V gene. Losses at the gene ends were 6 bases for V and 8 bases for J; bases not matched to a gene: 7. CDR3 in amino acids: CASRIRDRGYEQFF. DNA of the CDR3: TGTGCCAGCAGAATCCGGGACAGGGGTTATGAGCAGTTCTTC.

The rearrangement uses TRBV10-1 and TRBJ2-7; D gene ambiguous. The CDR3 sequence is 12 residues long. V lost 5 bases, J lost 1 base, and 6 bases lay in between. In germline, CDR1 is WNHNN, CDR2 SYGVQD (reference sequence). The DNA of the CDR3 is TGCGCCAGCAGTACAAGTTCCTACGAGCAGTACTTC. Translation gives CASSTSSYEQYF.

This chain joins TRBV2 and TRBJ2-1; D is uncertain. V was trimmed by 4 bases and J by 3 bases, leaving 10 bases between them. Per germline, CDR1 SNHLY and CDR2 FYNNEI. The CDR3 sequence is 14 residues long. The CDR3 sequence is CASSVLLVYNEQFF. The DNA of the CDR3 is TGTGCCAGCAGTGTTCTTCTAGTCTACAATGAGCAGTTCTTC. Full variable domain (outside the CDR3, taken from reference TRBV2 and TRBJ2-1): EPEVTQTPSHQVTQMGQEVILRCVPISNHLYFYWYRQILGQKVEFLVSFYNNEISEKSEIFDDQFSVERPDGSNFTLKIRSTKLEDSAMYFCASSVLLVYNEQFFGPGTRLTVL.